This is a list of T cell receptor beta chains from one sample in a study of T-cell reconstitution after alpha-beta-depleted transplantation in children. TCRdb passed the PCR reads through MiXCR, listing each CDR3 protein once. Among 240,000 or so distinct CDR3 sequences listed, less than 9% were seen once. This specimen was PBMCs, mostly from graft donor cells, taken 180 days after TCRalphabeta/CD19-depleted stem cell transplant. Receptors were obtained from a male patient between 5 and 17 years old who had a stem cell transplant for acute lymphoblastic leukemia, so the T cells may come from the graft donor. CDR3s include the opening cysteine and the closing phenylalanine or tryptophan. The D gene is left open where the match is weak. Clone size is given as once, few, many or a size class.

d_call	clone_size	v_call	j_call	cdr3_aa	cdr3_nt
TRBD1	many	TRBV7-9	TRBJ1-2	CASSAARFNRGYGYTF	TGTGCCAGCAGCGCGGCCCGCTTTAACAGGGGATACGGCTACACCTTC
.	many	TRBV12-3/TRBV12-4	TRBJ2-7	CASSLGVLYEQYF	TGTGCCAGCAGTTTAGGGGTCTTGTACGAGCAGTACTTC
.	many	TRBV7-2	TRBJ2-3	CASSPTVGDTQYF	TGTGCCAGCAGCCCGACAGTGGGCGATACGCAGTATTTT
TRBD1	many	TRBV3-1	TRBJ2-7	CASSLGTVRPNSYEQYF	TGTGCCAGCAGCCTTGGGACAGTTCGACCTAACTCCTACGAGCAGTACTTC
TRBD2	many	TRBV11-2	TRBJ2-1	CASSYSGTSGGNEQFF	TGTGCCAGCAGCTACTCCGGGACTAGCGGGGGCAATGAGCAGTTCTTC
TRBD1	many	TRBV28	TRBJ2-5	CASSFTYSGTGLQETQYF	TGTGCCAGCTCATTTACCTACTCCGGGACAGGTCTTCAAGAGACCCAGTACTTC
TRBD1	many	TRBV11-3	TRBJ2-5	CASSARTGTTQYF	TGTGCCAGCAGCGCCCGGACAGGGACGACCCAGTACTTC
TRBD2	many	TRBV20-1	TRBJ2-7	CSARDGSGSASYEQYF	TGCAGTGCTAGAGATGGTAGCGGGAGTGCCTCCTACGAGCAGTACTTC
.	many	TRBV6-5	TRBJ1-4	CASSYSEVEGEKLFF	TGTGCCAGCAGTTACTCGGAGGTGGAGGGCGAAAAACTGTTTTTT
TRBD1	many	TRBV7-3	TRBJ1-2	CASSPGTGLHYGYTF	TGTGCCAGCAGCCCCGGGACAGGATTACACTATGGCTACACCTTC
.	many	TRBV3-1	TRBJ2-3	CASSQDMARFGYTQYF	TGTGCCAGCAGCCAAGATATGGCCAGGTTCGGTTATACGCAGTATTTT
TRBD1	many	TRBV27	TRBJ1-1	CASSLRQGHTEAFF	TGTGCCAGCAGTCTTAGACAGGGTCACACTGAAGCTTTCTTT
.	many	TRBV12-3/TRBV12-4	TRBJ1-3	CASSWTDSGNTIYF	TGTGCCAGCAGCTGGACAGATTCTGGAAACACCATATATTTT
.	many	TRBV12-3/TRBV12-4	TRBJ2-7	CASSPSVHSYEQYF	TGTGCCAGCAGTCCTAGCGTCCATTCCTACGAGCAGTACTTC
TRBD1	many	TRBV4-3	TRBJ2-7	CASSQRGLSEQYF	TGCGCCAGCAGCCAAAGGGGGCTGAGCGAGCAGTACTTC
.	many	TRBV28	TRBJ2-7	CASSLSSGLSYEQYF	TGTGCCAGCAGTTTGAGCTCGGGGCTCTCCTACGAGCAGTACTTC
TRBD1	many	TRBV3-1	TRBJ1-5	CASSQGQGIRNQPQHF	TGTGCCAGCAGCCAAGGACAGGGGATAAGGAATCAGCCCCAGCATTTT
TRBD1	many	TRBV5-1	TRBJ1-5	CASSPDRGRNQPQHF	TGCGCCAGCAGCCCTGACAGGGGTCGTAATCAGCCCCAGCATTTT